Listed here are 20 T cell receptor beta chains from one sample, sequenced in a study of Tregs in tolerant kidney transplant recipients. Generated by immunoSEQ multiplex PCR, the TCRdb table keeps only in-frame clones and is missing some. In the table there are more than 60,000 clones, roughly 85% of which are singletons. The specimen comprised Tregs from blood, sampled before the transplant. The receptors derive from a human donor who received a combined kidney and bone marrow transplant.

The chain is built from TRBV11-2 and TRBJ1-1; perhaps TRBD1 as D (5 bases). CDR1 is SGHAT and CDR2 is FQNNGV in the germline V gene. Trimming cost V 1 base and J 7 bases, with 10 bases left between them. CDR3 size: 13 residues. The chain's CDR3 is CASSLALTGEAFF. CDR3 DNA: TGTGCCAGCAGCTTAGCGTTAACAGGTGAAGCTTTCTTT.

This clone appeared once. The gene calls are TRBV2 and TRBJ2-1, with 9 bases lining up with TRBD2. The CDR3 loop spans 16 amino acids. With V trimmed by 10 bases and J by 1 base, 11 bases remained unmatched. In germline, CDR1 is SNHLY, CDR2 FYNNEI. The CDR3 DNA reads as TGTGCCACCGATAGCGGGAGAAGGGATTCCTACAATGAGCAGTTCTTC. This encodes CATDSGRRDSYNEQFF.

This clone was observed a handful of times. V is TRBV5-4 and J is TRBJ1-5; 7 bases agree with TRBD1. Germline trimming cut 4 bases from V and 6 bases from J; bases unmatched to any gene: 4. CDR1 and CDR2 (germline): SGHNT, YYREEE (reference sequence). The CDR3 runs to 13 residues. The CDR3 nucleotides read TGTGCCAGCAGCCAGGGGGTTGGTCAGCCCCAGCATTTT. Protein product: CASSQGVGQPQHF.

The chain recombines TRBV6-1 with TRBJ2-7, with D possibly being TRBD2 (5 bases). Germline V lookup: CDR1 MNHNS, CDR2 SASEGT. The CDR3 spans 13 residues. V was trimmed by 2 bases and J by 0 bases, leaving 5 bases between them. The CDR3 reads CASSETSSYEQYF. The CDR3 DNA follows: TGTGCCAGCAGTGAAACTAGCTCCTACGAGCAGTACTTC.

This clone showed up just once. The gene calls are TRBV27 and TRBJ2-1; 12 nucleotides agree with TRBD2. Germline V gives CDR1 MNHEY, CDR2 SMNVEV (reference sequence). V trimming: 3 bases; J trimming: 8 bases; junction bases outside the gene matches: 8. The CDR3 has 16 amino acids. CDR3 in amino acids: CASSFPSGRAGDEQFF. DNA of the CDR3: TGTGCCAGCAGTTTTCCTAGCGGGAGGGCCGGGGATGAGCAGTTCTTC.

The rearrangement links TRBV5-1 to TRBJ1-6; D uncertain. The CDR3 extends over 14 amino acids. V lost 2 bases and J 3 bases, leaving 6 bases between the germline ends. CDR1 and CDR2 (germline): SGHRS, YFSETQ. The CDR3 DNA reads as TGCGCCAGCAGCTTTCAAGGCTATAATTCACCCCTCCACTTT. It translates to CASSFQGYNSPLHF.

V gene TRBV5-1 combines with J gene TRBJ2-3; possible D gene TRBD2, 5 bases. Trimming took 4 bases from V and 8 from J, leaving 14 bases between them. CDR3 length equals 13 residues. Germline CDR1 and CDR2: SGHRS and YFSETQ. The CDR3, as DNA: TGCGCCAGCAGCCAAGAGTCGGGAACTACGCAGTATTTT. Amino acid sequence: CASSQESGTTQYF.

The chain joins TRBV10-3 to TRBJ1-1; possible D gene TRBD1, 6 bases. The CDR3 contains 13 residues. The germline V gene has CDR1 ENHRY and CDR2 SYGVKD. V gave up 10 bases and J gave up 2 bases, with 14 bases separating them. CDR3: CATKEQGNTEAFF. The CDR3, as DNA: TGTGCCACTAAGGAACAGGGTAACACTGAAGCTTTCTTT.

The V and J genes are TRBV4-3 and TRBJ1-3, with D possibly TRBD1 on 6 matching bases. The CDR3 is made up of 15 amino acids. The V and J ends lost 0 bases and 9 bases respectively, with 15 bases between them. The V gene's germline CDR1 is LGHNA and CDR2 YSLEER. CDR3 coding DNA: TGCGCCAGCAGCCAAGAGAGGGGGGCTCGTACCACCATATATTTT. It yields the protein CASSQERGARTTIYF.

The chain is built from TRBV5-1 and TRBJ1-2; 7 bases line up with TRBD1. Germline values: CDR1 SGHRS, CDR2 YFSETQ. Trimming removed 3 bases from V and 0 bases from J; junction bases left unmatched: 5. CDR3 size: 15 residues. The CDR3 sequence is CASSSTRGTNYGYTF. The DNA for the CDR3 is TGCGCCAGCAGCTCAACCAGGGGGACTAACTATGGCTACACCTTC. The full variable domain, rest sourced from reference TRBV5-1 and TRBJ1-2, is KAGVTQTPRYLIKTRGQQVTLSCSPISGHRSVSWYQQTPGQGLQFLFEYFSETQRNKGNFPGRFSGRQFSNSRSEMNVSTLELGDSALYLCASSSTRGTNYGYTFGSGTRLTVV.

This rearrangement joins TRBV6-6 to TRBJ1-6; possibly TRBD1 for D (5 bases). CDR3 length: 16 residues. V lost 0 bases to trimming and J lost 10 bases, with 16 bases between them. CDR1 MNHNY and CDR2 SVGAGI come from the germline V gene (reference sequence). The CDR3 sequence is CASSYSGARDGSPLHF. CDR3 DNA: TGTGCCAGCAGTTACTCAGGGGCTCGGGACGGATCACCCCTCCACTTT.

The V and J genes are TRBV18 and TRBJ1-1; D call uncertain. Trimming shortened V by 10 bases and J by 5 bases, and 17 bases separated the two germline ends. The CDR3 is 13 amino acids. Germline V gene data show CDR1 as KGHSH and CDR2 as LQKENI. The CDR3 DNA is TGTGCCACCGACGGCAGCCAAGCGACTGAAGCTTTCTTT. It encodes CATDGSQATEAFF.

The gene calls are TRBV20-1 and TRBJ1-4, with 7 bases matching TRBD1. The CDR3 spans 11 residues. Germline V gene data show CDR1 as DFQATT and CDR2 as SNEGSKA (reference sequence). V shed 3 bases and J 17 bases; nucleotides not matched to a gene: 9. CDR3 in DNA: TGCAGTGCTAGCCCCACGGGACAGTTCTTTTTT. It specifies CSASPTGQFFF.

This chain uses TRBV4-1 with TRBJ1-5; no clear D gene. With 2 bases removed from V and 0 bases from J, the gap between germline ends came to 8 bases. Germline V CDR1 and CDR2: MGHRA, YSYEKL. CDR3 length: 15 residues. The CDR3 nucleotides read TGCGCCAGCAGCCAAAACGATTATAGCAATCAGCCCCAGCATTTT. It yields the protein CASSQNDYSNQPQHF.

The genes are TRBV18 and TRBJ2-1; D remains ambiguous. The CDR3 loop spans 14 amino acids. With 3 bases removed from V and 6 bases from J, the gap between germline ends came to 12 bases. Looked up from germline, CDR1 is KGHSH and CDR2 is LQKENI. The CDR3 nucleotides are TGTGCCAGCTCACCTGGTTTCGATGTCAATGAGCAGTTCTTC. Amino acid sequence: CASSPGFDVNEQFF.

About this clone: At one end the junction does not follow the germline gene, possibly because of a read error. The rearrangement joins TRBV7-9 to TRBJ1-1, with a possible D match to TRBD1 (5 bases). The CDR3 contains 14 residues. Germline V gene sequence: CDR1 SEHNR, CDR2 FQNEAQ (reference sequence). The CDR3 is CASSLGGGNAEAFF. The CDR3 bases are TGTGCCAGCAGCTTAGGTGGGGGGAACGCTGAAGCTTTCTTT.

CDR3 region: CASSLSGLSGYTF. CDR3 sequence (DNA): TGTGCCAGCAGCCTCAGTGGGCTATCTGGCTACACCTTC. The chain has TRBV6-5 and TRBJ1-2; D is unresolved. The CDR3 spans 13 residues. Per germline, CDR1 MNHEY and CDR2 SVGAGI. The V gene lost 6 bases and the J gene lost 7 bases, with 15 bases spanning the gap.

The gene calls are TRBV5-1 and TRBJ1-1; no firm D call. CDR1 and CDR2 (germline): SGHRS, YFSETQ. The length of the CDR3 is 12 residues. The V and J ends lost 0 bases and 3 bases respectively, with 3 bases between them. The DNA of the CDR3 is TGCGCCAGCAGCTTGGGGGACACTGAAGCTTTCTTT. This gives the protein CASSLGDTEAFF. The full variable domain, in which reference TRBV5-1 and TRBJ1-1 provide the parts outside the CDR3, is KAGVTQTPRYLIKTRGQQVTLSCSPISGHRSVSWYQQTPGQGLQFLFEYFSETQRNKGNFPGRFSGRQFSNSRSEMNVSTLELGDSALYLCASSLGDTEAFFGQGTRLTVV.

The rearrangement joins TRBV28 to TRBJ1-2; a possible D gene is TRBD1 (6 bases). Germline loops: CDR1 MDHEN, CDR2 SYDVKM. V lost 3 bases, J lost 4 bases, and 21 bases lay in between. CDR3 length equals 17 residues. CDR3 sequence: CASSLGTGPRQLYGYTF. The CDR3 region has the DNA TGTGCCAGCAGTTTGGGAACAGGGCCTCGCCAACTCTATGGCTACACCTTC.

The chain couples TRBV9 to TRBJ1-2; the D is unclear. The CDR3 is made up of 13 amino acids. Trimming stripped 4 bases from V and 4 bases from J, with 11 bases between. Germline values: CDR1 SGDLS, CDR2 YYNGEE. The chain's CDR3 is CASSPPGSYGYTF. CDR3 DNA sequence: TGTGCCAGCAGCCCCCCGGGCAGCTATGGCTACACCTTC.